The present TCR beta chain was sequenced within a study of identical twins. TCRdb recomputed calls from the 5' RACE reads with MiXCR, one row per CDR3 protein. The sample holds about 890,000 distinct CDR3 sequences; 10% to 15% are singletons and the top ten take about 1.5%. Only a few counts were recorded for this clonotype. The sample was also linked to a second study, of yellow fever vaccine responses in identical twins.

Material for sequencing was PBMCs. This TCR was recovered from a woman aged 18-30 years in good health.

The CDR3 here is CASRSSGGGNQPQHF. Here the CDR3 DNA reads TGTGCCAGCAGGTCGTCAGGGGGCGGCAATCAGCCCCAGCATTTT. This chain connects TRBV28 to TRBJ1-5; 8 positions agree with TRBD1. There are 15 residues in the CDR3. Germline assignment: CDR1 MDHEN and CDR2 SYDVKM. Germline trimming cut 6 bases from V and 2 bases from J; bases unmatched to any gene: 6.